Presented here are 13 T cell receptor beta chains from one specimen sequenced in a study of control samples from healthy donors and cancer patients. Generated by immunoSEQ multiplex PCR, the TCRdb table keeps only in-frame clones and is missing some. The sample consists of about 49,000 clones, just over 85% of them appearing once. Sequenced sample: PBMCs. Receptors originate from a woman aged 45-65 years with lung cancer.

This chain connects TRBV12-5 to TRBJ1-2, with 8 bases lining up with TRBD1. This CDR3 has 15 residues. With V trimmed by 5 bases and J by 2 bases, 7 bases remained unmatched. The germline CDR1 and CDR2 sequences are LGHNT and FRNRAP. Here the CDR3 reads CASGPGQDLNYGYTF. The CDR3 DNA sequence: TGTGCTAGTGGTCCGGGACAGGACTTAAACTATGGCTACACCTTC.

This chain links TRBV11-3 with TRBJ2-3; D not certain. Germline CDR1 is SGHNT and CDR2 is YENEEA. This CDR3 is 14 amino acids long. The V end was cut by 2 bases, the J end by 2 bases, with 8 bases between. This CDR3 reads CASSLIANTDTQYF. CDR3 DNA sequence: TGTGCCAGCAGCTTAATCGCCAACACAGATACGCAGTATTTT.

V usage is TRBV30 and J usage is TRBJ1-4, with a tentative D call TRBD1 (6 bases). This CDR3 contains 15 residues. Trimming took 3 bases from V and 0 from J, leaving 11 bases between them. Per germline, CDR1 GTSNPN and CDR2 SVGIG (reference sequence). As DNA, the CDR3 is TGTGCCTGGAGATACAGGGCGGCAACTAATGAAAAACTGTTTTTT. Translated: CAWRYRAATNEKLFF.

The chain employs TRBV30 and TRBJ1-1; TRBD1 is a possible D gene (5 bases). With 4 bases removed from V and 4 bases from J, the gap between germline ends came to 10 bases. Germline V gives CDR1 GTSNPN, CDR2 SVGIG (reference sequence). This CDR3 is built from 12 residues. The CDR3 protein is CAWTGITTEAFF. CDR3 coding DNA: TGTGCCTGGACAGGGATTACCACTGAAGCTTTCTTT. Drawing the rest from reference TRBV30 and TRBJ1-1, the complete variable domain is SQTIHQWPATLVQPVGSPLSLECTVEGTSNPNLYWYRQAAGRGLQLLFYSVGIGQISSEVPQNLSASRPQDRQFILSSKKLLLSDSGFYLCAWTGITTEAFFGQGTRLTVV.

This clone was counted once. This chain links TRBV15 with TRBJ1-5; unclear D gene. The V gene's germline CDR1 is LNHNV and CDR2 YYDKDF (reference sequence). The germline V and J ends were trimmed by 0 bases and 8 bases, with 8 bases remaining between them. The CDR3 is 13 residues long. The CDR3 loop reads CATSRDPLEPQHF. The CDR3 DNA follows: TGTGCCACCAGCAGAGATCCCCTAGAGCCCCAGCATTTT.

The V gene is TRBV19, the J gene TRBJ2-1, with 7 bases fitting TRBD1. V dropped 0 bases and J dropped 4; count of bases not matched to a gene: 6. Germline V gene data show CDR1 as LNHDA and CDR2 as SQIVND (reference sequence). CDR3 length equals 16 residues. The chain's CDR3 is CASSIDLTGPYNEQFF. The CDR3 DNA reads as TGTGCCAGTAGTATAGATCTGACAGGGCCATACAATGAGCAGTTCTTC.

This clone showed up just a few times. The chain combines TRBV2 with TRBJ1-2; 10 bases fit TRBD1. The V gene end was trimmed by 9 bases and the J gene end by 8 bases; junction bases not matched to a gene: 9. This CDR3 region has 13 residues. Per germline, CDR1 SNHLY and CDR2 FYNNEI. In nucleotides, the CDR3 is TGTGCCAGGGGAGGGGACAGGGGAGAAGGCTACACCTTC. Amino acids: CARGGDRGEGYTF. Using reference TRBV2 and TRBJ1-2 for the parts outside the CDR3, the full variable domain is EPEVTQTPSHQVTQMGQEVILRCVPISNHLYFYWYRQILGQKVEFLVSFYNNEISEKSEIFDDQFSVERPDGSNFTLKIRSTKLEDSAMYFCARGGDRGEGYTFGSGTRLTVV.

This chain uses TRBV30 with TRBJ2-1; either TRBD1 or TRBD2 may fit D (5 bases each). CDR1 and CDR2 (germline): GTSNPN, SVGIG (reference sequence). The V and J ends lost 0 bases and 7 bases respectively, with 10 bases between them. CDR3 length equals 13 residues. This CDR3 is CAWSVNWGNEQFF. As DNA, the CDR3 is TGTGCCTGGAGTGTCAATTGGGGGAATGAGCAGTTCTTC.

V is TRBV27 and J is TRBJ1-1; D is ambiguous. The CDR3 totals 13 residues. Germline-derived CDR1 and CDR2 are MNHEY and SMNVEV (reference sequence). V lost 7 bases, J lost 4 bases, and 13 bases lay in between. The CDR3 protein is CASNTWPPTEAFF. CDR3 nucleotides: TGTGCCAGCAACACTTGGCCCCCCACTGAAGCTTTCTTT.

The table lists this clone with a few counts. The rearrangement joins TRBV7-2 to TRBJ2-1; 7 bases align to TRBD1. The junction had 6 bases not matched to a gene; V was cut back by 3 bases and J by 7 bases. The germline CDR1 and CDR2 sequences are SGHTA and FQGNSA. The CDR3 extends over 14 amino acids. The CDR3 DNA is TGTGCCAGCAGCTTTAAAGCACAGGGGAATGAGCAGTTCTTC. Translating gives CASSFKAQGNEQFF.

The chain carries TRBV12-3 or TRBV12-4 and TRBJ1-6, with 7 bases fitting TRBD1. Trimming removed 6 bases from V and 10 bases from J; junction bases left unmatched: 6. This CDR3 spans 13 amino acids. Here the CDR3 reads CASRDREGSPLHF. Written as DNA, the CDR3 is TGTGCCAGCAGAGACAGGGAGGGCTCACCCCTCCACTTT.

CDR3 nucleotides: TGTGCCAGCAGCCCCAGCGGTGGGGCGCTCGGCTACACCTTC. It specifies CASSPSGGALGYTF. The rearrangement links TRBV7-2 to TRBJ1-2; D is possibly TRBD1 (5 bases). Germline CDR1 and CDR2: SGHTA and FQGNSA. Trimming took off 5 bases at V and 8 bases at J, with 18 bases between the two ends. CDR3 length: 14 amino acids.

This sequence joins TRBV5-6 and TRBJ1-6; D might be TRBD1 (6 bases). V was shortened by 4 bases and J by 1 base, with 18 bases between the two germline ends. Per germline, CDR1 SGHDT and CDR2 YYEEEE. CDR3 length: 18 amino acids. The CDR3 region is CASSPGTPRGSYNSPLHF. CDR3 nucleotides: TGTGCCAGCAGCCCAGGGACACCTAGGGGGTCCTATAATTCACCCCTCCACTTT.